A selection of T cell receptor beta chains follows, all from one sample in a study of shared clonotypes between healthy human individuals. The method was immunoSEQ multiplex PCR; TCRdb's version includes in-frame clones alone and lacks a portion of them. The sample records hundreds of thousands of clones, 90% to 96% being singletons. The sample was naive CD4+ T cells sorted from blood. Receptors originate from a woman aged 25 to 39 in good health. CDR3s leave out the opening cysteine and the closing phenylalanine or tryptophan. The order of the fields is V gene, J gene, CDR3 protein.

TRBV28	TRBJ1-2	ASSTDQGRYGYT
TRBV11-2	TRBJ2-1	ASSLGGHPGGLF
TRBV27	TRBJ1-1	ASSLRGLLTEAF
TRBV7-9	TRBJ1-4	ASSQGQPNEKLF
TRBV18	TRBJ1-1	ASSLIQGGTEAF
TRBV5-1	TRBJ1-3	ASSLDAVSGNTIY
TRBV7-2	TRBJ1-3	ASSVDAGNTIY
TRBV4-1	TRBJ2-1	ASSHLGIRSYNEQF
TRBV7-6	TRBJ2-3	ASSVASWDTQY
TRBV10-1	TRBJ2-7	ASKASSYEQY
TRBV7-9	TRBJ1-2	ASSLVGGVNGYT
TRBV6-6	TRBJ2-7	ASSPPGSFSYEQY
TRBV10-1	TRBJ2-1	ASSELGVTYNEQF
TRBV18	TRBJ1-1	ASSPPGLAGGTEAF
TRBV7-7	TRBJ2-2	ASSYIVIPPAGELF
TRBV7-9	TRBJ1-4	ASSLGDRGNEKLF
TRBV6-1	TRBJ1-4	ASSEIGVGEKLF
TRBV6-5	TRBJ2-7	ASSYEGTIYEQY
TRBV28	TRBJ2-3	ASNLAGRTDTQY
TRBV6-5	TRBJ2-3	ASRGVRSTDTQY
TRBV9	TRBJ2-3	ASTLDYRPRGRSDTQY
TRBV7-9	TRBJ2-1	ASIIVASGNSYNEQF
TRBV6-1	TRBJ2-5	ASSEIGGVWETQY
TRBV5-1	TRBJ1-1	ASSPRWDTEAF
TRBV2	.	ASSLGLPEQY
TRBV19	TRBJ2-1	ASYATSGGRPYNEQF
TRBV19	TRBJ2-3	ACAPGHGTDTQY
TRBV7-8	TRBJ1-1	ASSLTKTGRRAF
TRBV4-1	.	ASSRSDRGQGSYEQY
TRBV9	TRBJ1-5	ASSVGGDSNQPQH
TRBV5-6	TRBJ2-5	ASSLDQETQY
TRBV19	TRBJ2-2	ASSRGLAGGVKNTGELF
TRBV29-1	TRBJ2-1	SVIAGGSYNEQF
TRBV6-1	TRBJ2-7	ASSAADYYEQY
TRBV18	TRBJ1-3	ASSPPSLPQNTIY
TRBV4-1	TRBJ2-4	ASSQLAGGPRY
TRBV10-2	TRBJ2-7	ASSESGHHEQY
TRBV10-3	TRBJ1-3	AISELSDGNTIY
TRBV19	TRBJ2-2	ASTSGFNTGELF
TRBV4-2	TRBJ1-1	ASSQGTGSVNTEAF
TRBV28	TRBJ2-7	ASSLPGQGNHEQY
TRBV7-9	TRBJ2-6	ASSPDFGTGGNGANVLT
TRBV7-9	TRBJ1-5	ASSLDRDQPQH
TRBV27	TRBJ1-1	ASSFTGEAEAF
TRBV7-2	TRBJ2-7	ASASPDRGREQY
TRBV30	.	ACEKKLAGDKYEQY
TRBV11-3	TRBJ2-1	ASSPRKTGEQF
TRBV5-5	TRBJ1-1	ASSRTGPGTEAF
TRBV27	TRBJ1-2	ASSLRQGLYYGYT
TRBV28	TRBJ1-2	ASSSGGGLGYT
TRBV6-6	TRBJ2-5	ASSWDPGSQY
TRBV5-1	TRBJ2-3	ASSLRTGESTDTQY
TRBV10-3	TRBJ2-3	AISGGLAGTDTQY
TRBV28	TRBJ2-3	ASSFYSGGGDTQY
TRBV11-2	TRBJ2-1	ASSLGQGNEQF